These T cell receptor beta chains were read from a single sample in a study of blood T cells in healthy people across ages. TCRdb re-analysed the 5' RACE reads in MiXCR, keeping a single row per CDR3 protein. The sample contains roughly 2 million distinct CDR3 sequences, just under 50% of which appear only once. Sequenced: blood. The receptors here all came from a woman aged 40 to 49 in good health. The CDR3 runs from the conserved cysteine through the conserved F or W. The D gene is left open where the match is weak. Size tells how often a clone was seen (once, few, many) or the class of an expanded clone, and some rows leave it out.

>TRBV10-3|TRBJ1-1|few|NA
CAISESDWGQNTEAFF
TGTGCCATCAGTGAGTCGGACTGGGGACAGAACACTGAAGCTTTCTTT
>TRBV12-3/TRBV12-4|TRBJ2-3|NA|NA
CASSLRYTDTRYF
TGTGCCAGCAGTTTACGGTACACAGATACGCGGTATTTT
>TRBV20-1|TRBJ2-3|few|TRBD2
CSARAQWVLSPGGGDTQYF
TGCAGTGCTAGAGCCCAGTGGGTATTATCCCCCGGGGGAGGGGATACGCAGTATTTT
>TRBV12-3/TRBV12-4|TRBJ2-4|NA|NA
CASSLAMWAKNIQYF
TGTGCCAGCAGTTTGGCAATGTGGGCCAAAAACATTCAGTACTTC
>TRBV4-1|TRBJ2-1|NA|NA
CASSPLGLDEQFF
TGCGCCAGCAGCCCCCTCGGCTTAGATGAGCAGTTCTTC
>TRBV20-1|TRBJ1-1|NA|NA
CSARDLERMNTEAFF
TGCAGTGCTAGAGATCTGGAACGGATGAACACTGAAGCTTTCTTT
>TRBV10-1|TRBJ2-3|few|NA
CASSGQGLTDTQYF
TGCGCCAGCAGTGGGCAGGGCCTCACAGATACGCAGTATTTT
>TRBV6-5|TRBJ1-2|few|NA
CASSRYLQTPNYGYTF
TGTGCCAGCAGCCGATACCTACAAACCCCTAACTATGGCTACACCTTC
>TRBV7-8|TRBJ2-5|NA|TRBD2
CASSSEQPGLGTQYF
TGTGCCAGCAGCTCGGAACAACCGGGACTAGGGACCCAGTACTTC
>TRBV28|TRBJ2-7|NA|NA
CASSLGGDSKDEQYF
TGTGCCAGCAGTTTAGGCGGGGATAGCAAAGACGAGCAGTACTTC
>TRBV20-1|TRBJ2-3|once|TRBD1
CSARVSAGQGGTDTQYF
TGCAGTGCTAGAGTCTCGGCAGGACAGGGTGGCACAGATACGCAGTATTTT
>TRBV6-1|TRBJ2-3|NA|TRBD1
CASRPRTGEGFGTDTQYF
TGTGCCAGCAGACCTAGGACAGGGGAGGGCTTCGGCACAGATACGCAGTATTTT
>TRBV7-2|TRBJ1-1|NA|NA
CASSLVGERNTEAFF
TGTGCCAGCAGCTTAGTCGGGGAAAGGAACACTGAAGCTTTCTTT
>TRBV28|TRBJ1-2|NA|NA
CASNSPGVICGYTF
TGTGCCAGCAATTCCCCAGGGGTAATCTGTGGCTACACCTTC
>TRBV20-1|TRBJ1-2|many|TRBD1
CSSLVGTGTLGYTF
TGCAGTAGTCTTGTCGGGACAGGGACCCTTGGCTACACCTTC
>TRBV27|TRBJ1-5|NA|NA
CASRAGDLSNQPQHF
TGTGCCAGCAGGGCAGGGGATTTGAGCAATCAGCCCCAGCATTTT
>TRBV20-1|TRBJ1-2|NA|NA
CSARDTDGHYGYTF
TGCAGTGCTAGAGATACAGACGGTCACTATGGCTACACCTTC
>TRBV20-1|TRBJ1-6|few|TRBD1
CSARTGGSYNSPLHF
TGCAGTGCTAGGACAGGGGGCTCCTATAATTCACCCCTCCACTTT
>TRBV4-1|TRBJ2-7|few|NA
CASSQVPGSAYEQYF
TGCGCCAGCAGCCAAGTCCCGGGGTCAGCCTACGAGCAGTACTTC
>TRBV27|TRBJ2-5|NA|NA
CARSLREETQYF
TGTGCCAGAAGTTTAAGGGAAGAGACCCAGTACTTC
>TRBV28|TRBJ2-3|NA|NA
CASSLWGQLDTQYF
TGTGCCAGCAGTTTATGGGGTCAGCTAGATACGCAGTATTTT
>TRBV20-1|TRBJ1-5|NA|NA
CSARERQPQHF
TGCAGTGCTAGAGAGCGGCAGCCCCAGCATTTT
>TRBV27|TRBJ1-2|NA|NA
CASSLLARQEIYGYTF
TGTGCCAGCAGTTTACTGGCGAGACAGGAAATCTATGGCTACACCTTC
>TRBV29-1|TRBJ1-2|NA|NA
CSVELNYGYTF
TGCAGCGTTGAACTCAACTATGGCTACACCTTC
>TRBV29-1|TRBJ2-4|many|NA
CSVEATLAKNIQYF
TGCAGCGTTGAAGCTACTCTAGCCAAAAACATTCAGTACTTC
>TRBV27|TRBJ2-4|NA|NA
CASSLDGKIAKNIQYF
TGTGCCAGCAGTTTAGACGGGAAGATAGCCAAAAACATTCAGTACTTC
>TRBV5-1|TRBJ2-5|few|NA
CASSPDSRDLPMKTQYF
TGCGCCAGCAGCCCGGACTCCCGGGACCTCCCTATGAAGACCCAGTACTTC
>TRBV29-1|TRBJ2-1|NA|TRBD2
CSVEGGGESYNEQFF
TGCAGCGTTGAAGGCGGGGGGGAATCCTACAATGAGCAGTTCTTC
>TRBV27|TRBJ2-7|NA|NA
CASNSQGSTYEQYF
TGTGCCAGCAATTCTCAGGGGTCGACCTACGAGCAGTACTTC
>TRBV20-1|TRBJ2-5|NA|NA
CSAGGGESVETQYF
TGCAGTGCCGGGGGTGGGGAATCCGTAGAGACCCAGTACTTC
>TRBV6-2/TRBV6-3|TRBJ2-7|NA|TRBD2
CASSSSGGAPHEQYF
TGTGCCAGCAGTTCTAGCGGGGGGGCCCCCCACGAGCAGTACTTC
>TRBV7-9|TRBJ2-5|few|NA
CASSPYIQETQYF
TGTGCCAGCAGTCCTTACATTCAGGAGACCCAGTACTTC
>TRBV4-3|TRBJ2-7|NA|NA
CASSQTNRNIYEQYF
TGCGCCAGCAGCCAAACAAACCGGAACATCTACGAGCAGTACTTC
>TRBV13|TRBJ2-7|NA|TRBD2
CASSWGTSGGFYEQYF
TGTGCCAGCAGTTGGGGGACTAGCGGGGGGTTTTACGAGCAGTACTTC
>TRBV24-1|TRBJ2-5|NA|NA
CATSDPVPKGQETQYF
TGTGCCACCAGTGACCCCGTTCCCAAGGGACAAGAGACCCAGTACTTC
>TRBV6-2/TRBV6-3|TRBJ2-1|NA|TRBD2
CASSPAPLAGGRYNEQFF
TGTGCCAGCAGCCCCGCCCCACTAGCGGGGGGCCGCTACAATGAGCAGTTCTTC
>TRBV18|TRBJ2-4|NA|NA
CASSPRGETKNIQYF
TGTGCCAGCTCACCACGGGGTGAAACCAAAAACATTCAGTACTTC
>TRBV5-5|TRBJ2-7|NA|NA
CASSLDSGWFRPYEQYF
TGTGCCAGCAGCTTGGATAGCGGTTGGTTTCGCCCCTACGAGCAGTACTTC
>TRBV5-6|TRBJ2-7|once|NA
CASSETGTSTYEQYF
TGTGCCAGCAGCGAAACCGGGACATCGACCTACGAGCAGTACTTC
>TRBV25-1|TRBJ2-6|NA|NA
CASSEFGSGANVLTF
TGTGCCAGCAGTGAATTCGGCTCTGGGGCCAACGTCCTGACTTTC
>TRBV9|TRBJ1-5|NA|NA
CASSVGVGRADQPQHF
TGTGCCAGCAGCGTAGGGGTAGGTCGGGCGGATCAGCCCCAGCATTTT
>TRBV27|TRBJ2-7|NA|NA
CASSPDRRLGEQYF
TGTGCCAGCAGTCCAGACAGGCGGTTAGGCGAGCAGTACTTC
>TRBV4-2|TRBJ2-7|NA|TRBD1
CASSQDGTGGFYEQYF
TGTGCCAGCAGCCAAGATGGGACAGGGGGCTTCTACGAGCAGTACTTC
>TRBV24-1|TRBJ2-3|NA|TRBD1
CATSGIPGQSTDTQYF
TGTGCCACCAGTGGGATTCCGGGACAGAGCACAGATACGCAGTATTTT
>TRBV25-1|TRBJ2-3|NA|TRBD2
CASSPLERGLTDTQYF
TGTGCCAGCAGCCCCTTGGAGCGGGGGCTCACAGATACGCAGTATTTT
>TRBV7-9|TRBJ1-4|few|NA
CASSYPPGVPATNEKLFF
TGTGCCAGCAGCTATCCGCCGGGAGTCCCAGCAACTAATGAAAAACTGTTTTTT
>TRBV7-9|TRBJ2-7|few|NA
CASSHATTEYHEQYF
TGTGCCAGCAGCCATGCTACGACTGAATACCACGAGCAGTACTTC
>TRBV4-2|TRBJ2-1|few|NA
CASSHSRSGGSNEQFF
TGTGCCAGCAGCCACTCACGGAGCGGAGGGAGCAATGAGCAGTTCTTC
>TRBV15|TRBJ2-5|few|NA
CATSRVPEETQYF
TGTGCCACCAGCAGAGTCCCTGAGGAGACCCAGTACTTC
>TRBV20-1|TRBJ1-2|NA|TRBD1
CSLDRVNYGYTF
TGCAGTCTTGACAGGGTAAACTATGGCTACACCTTC
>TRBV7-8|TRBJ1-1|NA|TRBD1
CASSFLSGQGLDDTEAFF
TGTGCCAGCAGCTTTCTATCGGGACAGGGCTTAGATGACACTGAAGCTTTCTTT
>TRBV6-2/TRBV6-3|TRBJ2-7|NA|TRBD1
CGVLPGQGFSYEQYF
TGTGGTGTCCTTCCGGGACAGGGGTTCTCCTACGAGCAGTACTTC
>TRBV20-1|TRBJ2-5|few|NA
CSARFRGTETQYF
TGCAGTGCTAGATTCAGGGGTACGGAGACCCAGTACTTC
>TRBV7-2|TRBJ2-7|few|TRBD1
CASSTRQGRNGYEQYF
TGTGCCAGCAGCACTCGACAGGGCCGAAACGGCTACGAGCAGTACTTC